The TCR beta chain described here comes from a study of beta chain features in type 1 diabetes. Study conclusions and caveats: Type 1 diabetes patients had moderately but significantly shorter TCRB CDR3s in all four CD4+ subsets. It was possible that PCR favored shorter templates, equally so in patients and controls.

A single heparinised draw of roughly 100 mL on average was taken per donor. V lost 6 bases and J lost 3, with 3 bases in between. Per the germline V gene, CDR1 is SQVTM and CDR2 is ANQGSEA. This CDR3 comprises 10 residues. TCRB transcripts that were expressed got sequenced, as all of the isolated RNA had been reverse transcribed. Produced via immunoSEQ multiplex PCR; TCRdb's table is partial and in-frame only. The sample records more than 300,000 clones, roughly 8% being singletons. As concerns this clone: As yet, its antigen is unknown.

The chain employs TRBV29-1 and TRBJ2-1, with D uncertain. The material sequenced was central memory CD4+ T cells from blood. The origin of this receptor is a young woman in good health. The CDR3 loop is CSVLYNEQFF. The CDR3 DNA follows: TGCAGCGTACTCTACAATGAGCAGTTCTTC.